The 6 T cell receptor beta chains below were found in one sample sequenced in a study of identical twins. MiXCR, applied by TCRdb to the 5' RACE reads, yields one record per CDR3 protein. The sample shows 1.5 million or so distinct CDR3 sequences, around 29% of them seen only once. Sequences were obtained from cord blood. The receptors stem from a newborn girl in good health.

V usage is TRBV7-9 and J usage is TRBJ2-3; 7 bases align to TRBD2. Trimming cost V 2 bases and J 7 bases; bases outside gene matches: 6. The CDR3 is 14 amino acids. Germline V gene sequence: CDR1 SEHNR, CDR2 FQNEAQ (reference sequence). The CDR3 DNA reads TGTGCCAGCAGCTTACCGGGAGGCCCGCATACGCAGTATTTT. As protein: CASSLPGGPHTQYF. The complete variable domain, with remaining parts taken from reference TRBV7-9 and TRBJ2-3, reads DTGVSQNPRHKITKRGQNVTFRCDPISEHNRLYWYRQTLGQGPEFLTYFQNEAQLEKSRLLSDRFSAERPKGSFSTLEIQRTEQGDSAMYLCASSLPGGPHTQYFGPGTRLTVL.

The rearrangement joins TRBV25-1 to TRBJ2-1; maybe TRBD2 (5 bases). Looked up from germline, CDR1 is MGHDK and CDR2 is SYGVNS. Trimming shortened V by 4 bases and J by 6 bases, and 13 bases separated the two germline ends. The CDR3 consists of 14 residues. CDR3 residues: CASSGWGAVNEQFF. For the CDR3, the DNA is TGTGCCAGCAGTGGGTGGGGAGCGGTCAATGAGCAGTTCTTC.

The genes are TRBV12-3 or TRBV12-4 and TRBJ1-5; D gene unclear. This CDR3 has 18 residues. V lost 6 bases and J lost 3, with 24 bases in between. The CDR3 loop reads CASRTPDGGGVDNQPQHF. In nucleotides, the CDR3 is TGTGCCAGCAGAACCCCGGACGGCGGCGGGGTAGACAATCAGCCCCAGCATTTT.

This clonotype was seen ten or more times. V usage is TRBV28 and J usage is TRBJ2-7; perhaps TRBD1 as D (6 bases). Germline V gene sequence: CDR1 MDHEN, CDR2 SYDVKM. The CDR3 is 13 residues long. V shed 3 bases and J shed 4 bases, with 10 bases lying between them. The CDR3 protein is CASSLQQGYEQYF. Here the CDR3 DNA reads TGTGCCAGCAGTTTGCAACAGGGTTACGAGCAGTACTTC.

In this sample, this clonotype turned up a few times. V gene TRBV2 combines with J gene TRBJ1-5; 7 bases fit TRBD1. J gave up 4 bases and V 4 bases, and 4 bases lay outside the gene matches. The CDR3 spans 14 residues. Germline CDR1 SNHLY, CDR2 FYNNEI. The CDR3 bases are TGTGCCAGCAGTGGAGTCAGGGGGAATCAGCCCCAGCATTTT. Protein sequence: CASSGVRGNQPQHF.

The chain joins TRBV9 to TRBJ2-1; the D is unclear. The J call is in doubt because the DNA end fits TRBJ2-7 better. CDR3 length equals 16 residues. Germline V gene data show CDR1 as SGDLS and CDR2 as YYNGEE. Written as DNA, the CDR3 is TGTGCCAGCAGCGTAGAAGTCCACGGCGCCTACAATGAGCAGTACTTC. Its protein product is CASSVEVHGAYNEQYF.